Below, 12 T cell receptor beta chains from the same sample are listed, as sequenced in a study of cytomegalovirus exposure and HLA in healthy donors. Researchers ran the PCR with 60 Vbeta and 13 Jbeta primers. Some clones are missing from TCRdb's copy, which holds only in-frame ones; the method was immunoSEQ multiplex PCR. The sample yields around 170,000 clones, around 80% seen once. Sequencing input: PBMCs. These receptors were obtained from a male donor in good health and CMV-seronegative.

The rearrangement links TRBV11-2 to TRBJ2-5; no clear D gene. The end of the DNA is better explained by TRBJ2-7, so the J call may be wrong. The germline V gene has CDR1 SGHAT and CDR2 FQNNGV. This CDR3 spans 14 amino acids. The CDR3 sequence: CASSLGGLLYEQYF. The CDR3 DNA is TGTGCCAGCAGCTTAGGTGGGCTTCTCTACGAGCAGTACTTC.

The genes are TRBV19 and TRBJ2-5; perhaps TRBD2 as D (6 bases). Germline V gives CDR1 LNHDA, CDR2 SQIVND (reference sequence). V was shortened by 5 bases and J by 3 bases, with 13 bases between the two germline ends. The CDR3 has 14 residues. The CDR3 loop is CASSQTSREETQYF. The CDR3 DNA sequence: TGTGCCAGTAGTCAGACTAGTCGAGAAGAGACCCAGTACTTC.

J is TRBJ1-1 and V is TRBV21-1; the table's D call TRBD1 went unverified against the DNA. TRBV21-1 is a pseudogene segment. The CDR3 runs 17 residues. The CDR3 DNA reads as TGTGCCAGCAGTTTAAATCGTGGTGTGGGCGACAGCACTGAAGCTTTCTTT. Translating it yields CASSLNRGVGDSTEAFF.

The chain employs TRBV6-5 and TRBJ2-7; the match to TRBD1 covers 7 bases. CDR1 is MNHEY and CDR2 is SVGAGI in the germline V gene. The V and J ends lost 4 bases and 3 bases, in that order; junction bases with no gene match: 6. CDR3 length: 14 residues. The CDR3: CASSSTGSGYEQYF. The CDR3 region has the DNA TGTGCCAGCAGTTCGACAGGGTCAGGCTACGAGCAGTACTTC.

This chain links TRBV2 with TRBJ1-5; a possible D gene is TRBD1 (6 bases). CDR3 length: 13 residues. Trimming removed 4 bases from V and 6 bases from J, with 10 bases in between. In germline, CDR1 is SNHLY, CDR2 FYNNEI. DNA for the CDR3: TGTGCCAGCAGTGTCTCAGGGGTTCAGCCCCAGCATTTT. It translates to CASSVSGVQPQHF.

V and J are TRBV25-1 and TRBJ1-2, with 9 positions matching TRBD1. The V segment lost 6 bases and the J segment 0 bases; nucleotides outside the gene matches: 2. Germline V lookup: CDR1 MGHDK, CDR2 SYGVNS. The CDR3 runs 14 residues. CDR3: CASRDRGANYGYTF. The CDR3 bases are TGTGCCAGCAGGGACAGGGGAGCTAACTATGGCTACACCTTC.

Comment on this clone: A read error may produce the germline difference seen at one junction end. V and J are TRBV7-3 and TRBJ2-2; TRBD2 agrees at 12 bases. Germline V gene lookup returns CDR1 SGHTA and CDR2 FQGTGA. The CDR3 sequence is 16 residues long. The CDR3 here is CSSSFVPGLAGGELFF. The DNA of the CDR3 is TGTTCCAGCAGCTTCGTCCCGGGACTAGCGGGCGGGGAGCTGTTTTTT.

This chain links TRBV5-1 with TRBJ2-7; TRBD1 matches 11 bases. J lost 2 bases, V lost 0 bases, and 1 base had no gene match. The CDR3 is 15 amino acids. Germline CDR1 and CDR2: SGHRS and YFSETQ. CDR3 coding DNA: TGCGCCAGCAGCTTGGAGGGACAGGGGGCCTACGAGCAGTACTTC. Translation: CASSLEGQGAYEQYF. The full variable domain, in which reference TRBV5-1 and TRBJ2-7 provide the parts outside the CDR3, is KAGVTQTPRYLIKTRGQQVTLSCSPISGHRSVSWYQQTPGQGLQFLFEYFSETQRNKGNFPGRFSGRQFSNSRSEMNVSTLELGDSALYLCASSLEGQGAYEQYFGPGTRLTVT.

V is TRBV11-1 and J is TRBJ2-3, with a tentative D call TRBD1 (5 bases). The germline V gene encodes CDR1 SGHAT and CDR2 FQDESV (reference sequence). The CDR3 length is 17 residues. V gave up 2 bases and J gave up 2 bases, with 17 bases separating them. As DNA, the CDR3 is TGTGCCAGCAGCTTAAACGGGCAGGGTCGACCCACAGATACGCAGTATTTT. Its protein product is CASSLNGQGRPTDTQYF. The entire variable domain, with the rest obtained from reference TRBV11-1 and TRBJ2-3, is as follows: EAEVAQSPRYKITEKSQAVAFWCDPISGHATLYWYRQILGQGPELLVQFQDESVVDDSQLPKDRFSAERLKGVDSTLKIQPAELGDSAMYLCASSLNGQGRPTDTQYFGPGTRLTVL.

The chain couples TRBV6-4 to TRBJ2-7; 12 bases align to TRBD2. Unmatched junction bases numbered 8, after V lost 6 bases and J lost 5 bases. This CDR3 is built from 15 residues. In germline, CDR1 is MRHNA, CDR2 SNTAGT. The CDR3 coding sequence is TGTGCCAGCAGGCCGACTAGCGGGAGTGTCAACGAGCAGTACTTC. Translation: CASRPTSGSVNEQYF.

This chain joins TRBV5-1 and TRBJ2-7; 7 bases agree with TRBD2. Germline V gene data show CDR1 as SGHRS and CDR2 as YFSETQ. The J segment lost 2 bases and the V segment lost 4 bases, leaving 9 bases of the junction unmatched. The length of the CDR3 is 15 residues. The CDR3: CASSPDPSGTYEQYF. DNA of the CDR3: TGCGCCAGCAGCCCGGATCCTAGCGGCACCTACGAGCAGTACTTC.

The gene calls are TRBV7-2 and TRBJ2-5; D may be TRBD1 (6 bases). V lost 3 bases, J lost 5 bases, and 16 bases lay in between. CDR3 length: 15 amino acids. Germline V CDR1 and CDR2: SGHTA, FQGNSA. CDR3 bases: TGTGCCAGCAGCTTGATGTTGGGGGCTGGTGAGACCCAGTACTTC. Residues: CASSLMLGAGETQYF.